The T cell receptor beta chain described here comes from a study of cytomegalovirus exposure and HLA in healthy donors. It was with 60 Vbeta and 13 Jbeta primers that the PCR ran. Measured with immunoSEQ multiplex PCR; TCRdb has only the in-frame clones, and not every one. Here the sample spans under 200,000 clones, 79% being singletons. Of note for this clone: Its antigen is unknown.

Trimming pared 8 bases from V and 4 bases from J, leaving 11 bases between. The CDR3 loop spans 13 amino acids. Germline CDR1 SGHAT, CDR2 FQNNGV. Study-level results: Association of a missense DCLRE1C variant with TCR beta V- and J-gene trimming was reported in a later analysis. The sole available immune exposure information was CMV serostatus. Among donors in an Asian-associated ancestry cluster, a later analysis reportedly found fewer N-insertions than the roughly 650-donor mean. Some V segments (TRBV6-2 and TRBV6-3 among them) were excluded as indistinguishable.

The sequence came from a woman between 40 and 50 years old in good health and CMV-seronegative. Sequenced input: PBMCs. V gene TRBV11-2 combines with J gene TRBJ2-2; D not resolved. The CDR3 DNA reads TGTGCCAGCCTGCTGGGCGTCACCGGGGAGCTGTTTTTT. Protein: CASLLGVTGELFF.